The next 26 T cell receptor beta chains were all read from a single sample in a study of blood T cell repertoires in COVID-19. Method: immunoSEQ multiplex PCR; TCRdb's copy keeps in-frame clones and lacks some. The table has roughly 91,000 clones, roughly 72% seen once. Material: peripheral blood. All receptors derive from a man between 65 and 79 years old with acute or convalescent COVID-19.

This chain connects TRBV11-1 to TRBJ1-1, with D uncertain. Germline V gene sequence: CDR1 SGHAT, CDR2 FQDESV (reference sequence). CDR3 length: 13 residues. V was pared by 5 bases and J by 6 bases, with 13 bases between. CDR3 region: CASSLRQNSEAFF. DNA for the CDR3: TGTGCCAGCAGCCTCCGACAAAATTCTGAAGCTTTCTTT.

The chain is built from TRBV7-2 and TRBJ1-4; 7 nucleotides line up with TRBD1. Germline loops: CDR1 SGHTA, CDR2 FQGNSA. CDR3 length: 14 amino acids. J gave up 8 bases and V 2 bases, and 5 bases lay outside the gene matches. CDR3 amino acids: CASSLNRGIEKLFF. In DNA, the CDR3 is TGTGCCAGCAGCTTAAACAGGGGAATAGAAAAACTGTTTTTT.

This clone was seen a few times. The V call is TRBV6-5, the J call TRBJ1-1; no clear D. The CDR3 sequence is 12 residues long. V was cut by 6 bases and J by 3 bases, with 8 bases left in between. The germline V gene has CDR1 MNHEY and CDR2 SVGAGI. This chain's CDR3 is CASRVEDTEAFF. DNA for the CDR3: TGTGCCAGCAGAGTAGAGGACACTGAAGCTTTCTTT.

The chain recombines TRBV28 with TRBJ1-2; a possible D gene is TRBD1 (5 bases). Germline lookup yields CDR1 MDHEN and CDR2 SYDVKM. V lost 5 bases and J lost 4, with 17 bases in between. There are 15 residues in the CDR3. The CDR3 region is CASSTRREEGYGYTF. DNA for the CDR3: TGTGCCAGCAGTACACGCAGGGAGGAGGGCTATGGCTACACCTTC.

This chain uses TRBV5-1 with TRBJ1-5, with 10 nucleotides matching TRBD1. CDR1 and CDR2 (germline): SGHRS, YFSETQ. CDR3 length equals 17 residues. V lost 0 bases, J lost 2 bases, and 5 bases stayed unmatched. CDR3 bases: TGCGCCAGCAGCTTGGGACCCGGGACAGGGGGCAATCAGCCCCAGCATTTT. This sequence encodes CASSLGPGTGGNQPQHF.

This clone was detected only a few times. The CDR3 protein is CASSSDYGTGRNTEAFF. CDR3 bases: TGTGCCAGCAGTTCCGACTACGGGACAGGCCGGAACACTGAAGCTTTCTTT. J is TRBJ1-1 and V is TRBV28; 8 positions match TRBD1. Per the germline V gene, CDR1 is MDHEN and CDR2 is SYDVKM. The V gene end was trimmed by 4 bases and the J gene end by 1 base; junction bases not matched to a gene: 11. There are 17 residues in the CDR3.

The genes are TRBV11-3 and TRBJ2-2; perhaps TRBD1 as D (6 bases). CDR1 SGHNT and CDR2 YENEEA come from the germline V gene. V was trimmed by 1 base and J by 4 bases, leaving 16 bases between them. The length of the CDR3 is 17 residues. The DNA for the CDR3 is TGTGCCAGCAGCTTAGTTTCAGGGGCCACGGTCACCGGGGAGCTGTTTTTT. It specifies CASSLVSGATVTGELFF.

The rearrangement uses TRBV10-3 and TRBJ2-7, with 8 bases aligning to TRBD1. Germline CDR1 ENHRY, CDR2 SYGVKD. V lost 2 bases to trimming and J lost 2 bases; unmatched junction nucleotides: 5. This CDR3 is built from 15 residues. For the CDR3, the DNA is TGTGCCATCAGTGAGGCCGGGACAGGAGCCTACGAGCAGTACTTC. Its protein product is CAISEAGTGAYEQYF.

This chain joins TRBV30 and TRBJ1-1; D remains ambiguous. Germline assignment: CDR1 GTSNPN and CDR2 SVGIG (reference sequence). This CDR3 contains 13 residues. Trimming took off 3 bases at V and 0 bases at J, with 8 bases between the two ends. CDR3: CAWSRYMNTEAFF. Written as DNA, the CDR3 is TGTGCCTGGAGCCGGTATATGAACACTGAAGCTTTCTTT.

This sequence joins TRBV2 and TRBJ1-3; D perhaps matches TRBD1 (5 bases). Trimming took off 6 bases at V and 0 bases at J, with 18 bases between the two ends. This CDR3 is 17 amino acids long. Germline-derived CDR1 and CDR2 are SNHLY and FYNNEI. CDR3 nucleotides: TGTGCCAGCAGGGGTCCAGGGCCGATCGACTCTGGAAACACCATATATTTT. As protein: CASRGPGPIDSGNTIYF. Together with reference TRBV2 and TRBJ1-3, the CDR3 gives the full variable domain: EPEVTQTPSHQVTQMGQEVILRCVPISNHLYFYWYRQILGQKVEFLVSFYNNEISEKSEIFDDQFSVERPDGSNFTLKIRSTKLEDSAMYFCASRGPGPIDSGNTIYFGEGSWLTVV.

V and J are TRBV29-1 and TRBJ2-7, with 8 bases fitting TRBD1. The length of the CDR3 is 15 residues. Trimming at V came to 4 bases and at J to 6 bases, leaving 14 bases not matched to a gene. Germline assignment: CDR1 SQVTM and CDR2 ANQGSEA. The CDR3 loop reads CSVVDDRGILGEQYF. The CDR3 DNA follows: TGCAGCGTTGTAGATGACAGGGGAATCTTGGGCGAGCAGTACTTC.

This clone was recorded once. The genes are TRBV5-6 and TRBJ2-6; tentative D call: TRBD1 (6 bases). Trimming removed 0 bases from V and 2 bases from J, with 12 bases in between. This CDR3 spans 17 amino acids. From germline, CDR1 is SGHDT and CDR2 YYEEEE. CDR3 coding DNA: TGTGCCAGCAGCTTGGTGGGGGCAGCCGCTGGGGCCAACGTCCTGACTTTC. Encoded protein: CASSLVGAAAGANVLTF. Full variable domain (outside the CDR3, taken from reference TRBV5-6 and TRBJ2-6): DAGVTQSPTHLIKTRGQQVTLRCSPKSGHDTVSWYQQALGQGPQFIFQYYEEEERQRGNFPDRFSGHQFPNYSSELNVNALLLGDSALYLCASSLVGAAAGANVLTFGAGSRLTVL.

The J gene is TRBJ2-2, the V gene TRBV7-2; D is ambiguous. Germline V gives CDR1 SGHTA, CDR2 FQGNSA. The CDR3 is 14 amino acids. The V end lost 2 bases, the J end lost 3 bases, and 7 bases lay between the germline ends. This CDR3 is CASSLSRDTGELFF. DNA for the CDR3: TGTGCCAGCAGCTTATCCCGAGACACCGGGGAGCTGTTTTTT.

The chain is built from TRBV19 and TRBJ2-3; 12 bases match TRBD2. The CDR3 is made up of 17 amino acids. The V gene end was trimmed by 0 bases and the J gene end by 2 bases; junction bases not matched to a gene: 3. Germline V lookup: CDR1 LNHDA, CDR2 SQIVND (reference sequence). The CDR3 DNA follows: TGTGCCAGTAGTATAGATTGGACTAGCGGGATCACAGATACGCAGTATTTT. Translation gives CASSIDWTSGITDTQYF.

The chain links TRBV6-5 to TRBJ2-2; D uncertain. The CDR3 loop spans 15 amino acids. Germline V lookup: CDR1 MNHEY, CDR2 SVGAGI. V was pared by 7 bases and J by 4 bases, with 16 bases between. The CDR3 protein is CASTQVGFGTGELFF. The CDR3 region has the DNA TGTGCCAGCACCCAGGTCGGCTTTGGCACCGGGGAGCTGTTTTTT.

The gene calls are TRBV7-6 and TRBJ2-5; TRBD2 matches 8 bases. With 5 bases clipped from V and 5 bases from J, the junction kept 13 bases outside the gene matches. From germline, CDR1 is SGHVS and CDR2 FNYEAQ. The CDR3 sequence is 16 residues long. The CDR3 reads CASSPFQAGEGETQYF. CDR3 in DNA: TGTGCCAGCAGCCCCTTTCAAGCGGGAGAGGGTGAGACCCAGTACTTC.

The CDR3: CASSATSGAAGEQYV. The DNA for the CDR3 is TGTGCCAGCAGTGCTACTAGCGGGGCCGCCGGCGAGCAGTACGTC. The rearrangement uses TRBV6-6 and TRBJ2-7, with 10 bases identical to TRBD2. CDR3 length: 15 residues. The ends lost 5 bases at V and 6 bases at J; junction bases unmatched: 10. The germline CDR1 and CDR2 sequences are MNHNY and SVGAGI (reference sequence).

This clone has just one count. This chain links TRBV18 with TRBJ1-5; TRBD1 matches at 7 bases. Germline CDR1 and CDR2: KGHSH and LQKENI. This CDR3 is built from 15 residues. With 0 bases clipped from V and 4 bases from J, the junction kept 3 bases outside the gene matches. The CDR3 sequence: CASSPPLQGNQPQHF. In nucleotides, the CDR3 is TGTGCCAGCTCACCACCTTTACAGGGGAATCAGCCCCAGCATTTT.

V usage is TRBV12-3 or TRBV12-4 and J usage is TRBJ2-2; no reliable D call. This CDR3 contains 12 residues. With 8 bases removed from V and 5 bases from J, the gap between germline ends came to 9 bases. The CDR3 coding sequence is TGTGCCAGCTCAGTACGAACCGGGGAGCTGTTTTTT. Translating it yields CASSVRTGELFF.

The rearrangement uses TRBV6-1 and TRBJ1-6; D is ambiguous. CDR1 is MNHNS, CDR2 SASEGT, per germline. V was clipped by 3 bases and J by 7 bases, with 10 bases between them. The CDR3 runs 14 residues. CDR3 loop: CASSEWRTNSPLHF. The DNA of the CDR3 is TGTGCCAGCAGTGAGTGGAGGACCAATTCACCCCTCCACTTT.

V gene TRBV28 combines with J gene TRBJ2-1; 8 bases fit TRBD1. J was trimmed by 7 bases and V by 4 bases; bases with no gene match: 3. Germline loops: CDR1 MDHEN, CDR2 SYDVKM. The CDR3 sequence is 13 residues long. This chain's CDR3 is CASSYRQGNEQFF. Here the CDR3 DNA reads TGTGCCAGCAGTTATAGACAGGGGAATGAGCAGTTCTTC.

The rearrangement links TRBV6-6 to TRBJ2-7, with D perhaps matching TRBD1 (6 bases). Germline V gives CDR1 MNHNY, CDR2 SVGAGI (reference sequence). V was cut by 6 bases and J by 2 bases, with 14 bases left in between. The CDR3 runs 14 residues. This CDR3 reads CASSLRGGTYEQYF. CDR3 in DNA: TGTGCCAGCAGCCTTAGAGGGGGAACCTACGAGCAGTACTTC.

This clone came up a few times. The chain combines TRBV5-1 with TRBJ1-1; 7 nucleotides agree with TRBD1. V lost 6 bases to trimming and J lost 8 bases; unmatched junction nucleotides: 13. Germline V gene data show CDR1 as SGHRS and CDR2 as YFSETQ. The CDR3 totals 14 residues. The CDR3 loop reads CASTRDSLASEAFF. The CDR3 DNA reads as TGCGCCAGCACCCGGGACAGTCTCGCGTCGGAAGCTTTCTTT.

The gene calls are TRBV28 and TRBJ1-1; D not certain. The V end lost 5 bases, the J end lost 3 bases, and 13 bases lay between the germline ends. Germline CDR1 reads MDHEN; CDR2 reads SYDVKM. CDR3 length equals 14 residues. CDR3: CASSRDDGYTEAFF. The CDR3, as DNA: TGTGCCAGCAGTAGAGATGATGGTTACACTGAAGCTTTCTTT.

The chain has TRBV7-3 and TRBJ1-1; D is ambiguous. Germline-derived CDR1 and CDR2 are SGHTA and FQGTGA. V gave up 3 bases and J gave up 3 bases, with 8 bases separating them. This CDR3 spans 13 amino acids. As DNA, the CDR3 is TGTGCCAGCAGCTTGGGCGGGGACACTGAAGCTTTCTTT. Translated, it gives CASSLGGDTEAFF.

The chain uses TRBV5-6 and TRBJ1-1; no firm D call. Germline-derived CDR1 and CDR2 are SGHDT and YYEEEE. Trimming removed 2 bases from V and 2 bases from J, with 7 bases in between. The length of the CDR3 is 13 residues. The CDR3 spells CASSFSYNTEAFF. The DNA for the CDR3 is TGTGCCAGCAGCTTCTCGTATAACACTGAAGCTTTCTTT.